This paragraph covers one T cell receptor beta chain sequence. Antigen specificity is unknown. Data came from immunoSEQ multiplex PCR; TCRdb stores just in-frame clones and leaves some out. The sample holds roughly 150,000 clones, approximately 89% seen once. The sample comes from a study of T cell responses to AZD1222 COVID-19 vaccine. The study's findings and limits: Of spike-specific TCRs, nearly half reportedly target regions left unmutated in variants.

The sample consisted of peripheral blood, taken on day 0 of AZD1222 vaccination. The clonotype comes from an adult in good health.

CDR3 DNA: TGCGCCAGCAGCCAGGGGGAGGGACTAGCGGGAGACAATGAGCAGTTCTTC. Protein sequence: CASSQGEGLAGDNEQFF. The chain is built from TRBV4-3 and TRBJ2-1; 14 nucleotides align to TRBD2. The CDR3 runs 17 residues. V was pared by 3 bases and J by 5 bases, with 6 bases of the junction left unmatched. CDR1 is LGHNA, CDR2 YSLEER, per germline.